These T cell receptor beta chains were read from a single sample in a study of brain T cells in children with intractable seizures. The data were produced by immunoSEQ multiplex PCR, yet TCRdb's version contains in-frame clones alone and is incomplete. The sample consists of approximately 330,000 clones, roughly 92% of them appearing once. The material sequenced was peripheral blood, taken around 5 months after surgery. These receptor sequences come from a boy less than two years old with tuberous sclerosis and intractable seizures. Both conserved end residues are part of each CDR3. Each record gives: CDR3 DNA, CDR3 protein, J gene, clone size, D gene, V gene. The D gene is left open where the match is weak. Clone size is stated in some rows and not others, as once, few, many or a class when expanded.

cdr3_nt: TGTGCCATCAGTGGGGAGGGGGACAGCGAGCAGTACTTC
cdr3_aa: CAISGEGDSEQYF
j_call: TRBJ2-7
clone_size: .
d_call: .
v_call: TRBV10-3

cdr3_nt: TGTGCCATCGGAAACAGGGAAGGAGGGGAAACTGAAGCTTTCTTT
cdr3_aa: CAIGNREGGETEAFF
j_call: TRBJ1-1
clone_size: .
d_call: .
v_call: TRBV7-9

cdr3_nt: TGTGCCAGTAGGGTACAGGGGGCGCGTATGAAGAACACTGAAGCTTTCTTT
cdr3_aa: CASRVQGARMKNTEAFF
j_call: TRBJ1-1
clone_size: once
d_call: TRBD1
v_call: TRBV19

cdr3_nt: TGTGCCAGCAGCCGTTTCCCCTACGAGCAGTACTTC
cdr3_aa: CASSRFPYEQYF
j_call: TRBJ2-7
clone_size: .
d_call: .
v_call: TRBV11-3

cdr3_nt: TGTGCCAGCAGCGTAGTTGAGTTCTCTATATCCACAGATACGCAGTATTTT
cdr3_aa: CASSVVEFSISTDTQYF
j_call: TRBJ2-3
clone_size: .
d_call: .
v_call: TRBV9

cdr3_nt: TGCGCCAGCAGCCATATTCGGGCGTCGGACGACGAGCAGTACTTC
cdr3_aa: CASSHIRASDDEQYF
j_call: TRBJ2-7
clone_size: .
d_call: .
v_call: TRBV4-1

cdr3_nt: TGTGCCAGCAGCTTAGATAACCAGCGTTCCTACAATGAGCAGTTCTTC
cdr3_aa: CASSLDNQRSYNEQFF
j_call: TRBJ2-1
clone_size: .
d_call: .
v_call: TRBV11-3

cdr3_nt: TGTGCCAGCAGCAGTGTTGAAAACTACGAGCAGTACTTC
cdr3_aa: CASSSVENYEQYF
j_call: TRBJ2-7
clone_size: .
d_call: .
v_call: TRBV11-3

cdr3_nt: TGTGCCAGCAGCGTAGGGACCCGGTTTTCGTCACCCCTCCACTTT
cdr3_aa: CASSVGTRFSSPLHF
j_call: TRBJ1-6
clone_size: .
d_call: .
v_call: TRBV9

cdr3_nt: TGTGCCACCAGCAGAGATGGGGCGGGTCAAGAGACCCAGTACTTC
cdr3_aa: CATSRDGAGQETQYF
j_call: TRBJ2-5
clone_size: .
d_call: .
v_call: TRBV15

cdr3_nt: TGTGCTAGCAGCTTAGGGGCGGTAGAGACCCAGTACTTC
cdr3_aa: CASSLGAVETQYF
j_call: TRBJ2-5
clone_size: .
d_call: .
v_call: TRBV7-7

cdr3_nt: TGTGCCAGCAGCGTCAAGGACAGCTCTAACTATGGCTACACCTTC
cdr3_aa: CASSVKDSSNYGYTF
j_call: TRBJ1-2
clone_size: .
d_call: .
v_call: TRBV9

cdr3_nt: TGTGCCAGCAGTCTACGCGACTCGAGCTCTGGAAACACCATATATTTT
cdr3_aa: CASSLRDSSSGNTIYF
j_call: TRBJ1-3
clone_size: .
d_call: .
v_call: TRBV3-1/TRBV3-2

cdr3_nt: TGTGCCAGAGTGACGCTGCGCGAAAAACTGTTTTTT
cdr3_aa: CARVTLREKLFF
j_call: TRBJ1-4
clone_size: .
d_call: .
v_call: TRBV11-3

cdr3_nt: TGCAGCGTTCTGGGACTAGCGGGGGGGACTTTAAATGAGCAGTTCTTC
cdr3_aa: CSVLGLAGGTLNEQFF
j_call: TRBJ2-1
clone_size: .
d_call: TRBD2
v_call: TRBV29-1

cdr3_nt: TGTGCCAGCAGCTTGACCTCACAGGGCATCCCCAACACTGAAGCTTTCTTT
cdr3_aa: CASSLTSQGIPNTEAFF
j_call: TRBJ1-1
clone_size: .
d_call: .
v_call: TRBV7-9

cdr3_nt: TGTGCCAGCAGAGGTACCCGGGGGACAGCTCAATTGGGGACTGAAGCTTTCTTT
cdr3_aa: CASRGTRGTAQLGTEAFF
j_call: TRBJ1-1
clone_size: .
d_call: TRBD1
v_call: TRBV25-1

cdr3_nt: TGCAGTGCTAGTTCGGGGATGACTGGATTCGAGCAGTACTTC
cdr3_aa: CSASSGMTGFEQYF
j_call: TRBJ2-7
clone_size: .
d_call: .
v_call: TRBV20-1

cdr3_nt: TGTGCCAGCAGCGCCTTCGGGGAAGGGCGAGGAAACACCATATATTTT
cdr3_aa: CASSAFGEGRGNTIYF
j_call: TRBJ1-3
clone_size: .
d_call: .
v_call: TRBV5-5

cdr3_nt: TGTGCCACCAGTGATTCCTCAGGGACAGGGGGCCGTAACGGGGAGCTGTTTTTT
cdr3_aa: CATSDSSGTGGRNGELFF
j_call: TRBJ2-2
clone_size: once
d_call: TRBD1
v_call: TRBV24-1

cdr3_nt: TGTGCCAGCAGCTTAAGAGGACAGAGAAATCAGCCCCAGCATTTT
cdr3_aa: CASSLRGQRNQPQHF
j_call: TRBJ1-5
clone_size: .
d_call: .
v_call: TRBV7-8

cdr3_nt: TGTGCCAGCCGTTTCCCTATTGTCCAAGAGACCCAGTACTTC
cdr3_aa: CASRFPIVQETQYF
j_call: TRBJ2-5
clone_size: .
d_call: .
v_call: TRBV6-5

cdr3_nt: TGTGCCAGCAGGTACGCAGGGAACACTGAAGCTTTCTTT
cdr3_aa: CASRYAGNTEAFF
j_call: TRBJ1-1
clone_size: .
d_call: .
v_call: TRBV6-5

cdr3_nt: TGTGCCAGCAGCTTGGATGCAGGGGGCAGGACCGGGGAGCTGTTTTTT
cdr3_aa: CASSLDAGGRTGELFF
j_call: TRBJ2-2
clone_size: .
d_call: TRBD1
v_call: TRBV5-6

cdr3_nt: TGCGCCAGCAGCCCCGGTGGGCGGCGGGCTGAAGCTTTCTTT
cdr3_aa: CASSPGGRRAEAFF
j_call: TRBJ1-1
clone_size: once
d_call: .
v_call: TRBV5-1

cdr3_nt: TGCGCCAGCAGCTTGACCCAGGTGGGCACAGATACGCAGTATTTT
cdr3_aa: CASSLTQVGTDTQYF
j_call: TRBJ2-3
clone_size: .
d_call: .
v_call: TRBV5-1

cdr3_nt: TGTGCCAGCAGTCCCGGACCTCTAGCGGGGGCCTTTTCGAACACCGGGGAGCTGTTTTTT
cdr3_aa: CASSPGPLAGAFSNTGELFF
j_call: TRBJ2-2
clone_size: .
d_call: TRBD2
v_call: TRBV27

cdr3_nt: TGTGCCAGCAGCTTTACCGACAGGGGAAAAGGCTACACCTTC
cdr3_aa: CASSFTDRGKGYTF
j_call: TRBJ1-2
clone_size: .
d_call: TRBD1
v_call: TRBV5-4

cdr3_nt: TGTGCCAGCAGACCTCGGACAGGGGGCATGTACGAGCAGTACTTC
cdr3_aa: CASRPRTGGMYEQYF
j_call: TRBJ2-7
clone_size: .
d_call: TRBD1
v_call: TRBV7-9

cdr3_nt: TGTGCCAGCAGTTTTGACAGGATCCACCCCACAACTGAAGCTTTCTTT
cdr3_aa: CASSFDRIHPTTEAFF
j_call: TRBJ1-1
clone_size: .
d_call: .
v_call: TRBV27

cdr3_nt: TGTGCCAGCAGTGAGGCGGGGAATTCGTATGAAAAACTGTTTTTT
cdr3_aa: CASSEAGNSYEKLFF
j_call: TRBJ1-4
clone_size: .
d_call: .
v_call: TRBV6-1

cdr3_nt: TGTGCCAGCAGCCGCGGGGGGGCGAAGTATAGCAATCAGCCCCAGCATTTT
cdr3_aa: CASSRGGAKYSNQPQHF
j_call: TRBJ1-5
clone_size: .
d_call: .
v_call: TRBV27

cdr3_nt: TGTGCCATCAGTGAGTATCGAACAACCTACGAGCAGTACTTC
cdr3_aa: CAISEYRTTYEQYF
j_call: TRBJ2-7
clone_size: .
d_call: .
v_call: TRBV10-3

cdr3_nt: TGTGCCAGCAGTGATACGACAGGGAGGGAAAAACTGTTTTTT
cdr3_aa: CASSDTTGREKLFF
j_call: TRBJ1-4
clone_size: .
d_call: TRBD1
v_call: TRBV25-1

cdr3_nt: TGTGCCAGCAGCTTACAGGGGGTGGTAGGTTCACCCCTCCACTTT
cdr3_aa: CASSLQGVVGSPLHF
j_call: TRBJ1-6
clone_size: .
d_call: TRBD1
v_call: TRBV5-4

cdr3_nt: TGTGCCAGCAAGGAGTATACGCAGTATTTT
cdr3_aa: CASKEYTQYF
j_call: TRBJ2-3
clone_size: .
d_call: .
v_call: TRBV2

cdr3_nt: TGTGCCACCAGTGATGACAGGGGCGGGGGTCAGCCCCAGCATTTT
cdr3_aa: CATSDDRGGGQPQHF
j_call: TRBJ1-5
clone_size: once
d_call: TRBD1
v_call: TRBV24-1

cdr3_nt: TGTGCCAGCAGCTTATCCTACGAGCAGTACTTC
cdr3_aa: CASSLSYEQYF
j_call: TRBJ2-7
clone_size: .
d_call: .
v_call: TRBV7-2

cdr3_nt: TGTGCCAGTAGTATTAAGGGGGCCTTGAACACTGAAGCTTTCTTT
cdr3_aa: CASSIKGALNTEAFF
j_call: TRBJ1-1
clone_size: once
d_call: TRBD1
v_call: TRBV19

cdr3_nt: TGTGCCAGCAGCCAAGCCCTAGGATTCTACGGGACTGAAGCTTTCTTT
cdr3_aa: CASSQALGFYGTEAFF
j_call: TRBJ1-1
clone_size: once
d_call: .
v_call: TRBV2

cdr3_nt: TGTGCCAGCAGTTACTCGTACTCCCCCTACGAGCAGTACTTC
cdr3_aa: CASSYSYSPYEQYF
j_call: TRBJ2-7
clone_size: .
d_call: .
v_call: TRBV6-5

cdr3_nt: TGCAGTGCCGAGGGGGAAGAGACCCAGTACTTC
cdr3_aa: CSAEGEETQYF
j_call: TRBJ2-5
clone_size: .
d_call: .
v_call: TRBV20-1

cdr3_nt: TGTGCCAGCAGCACGGATTTCGGGACAGGGTTATCACCCCTCCACTTT
cdr3_aa: CASSTDFGTGLSPLHF
j_call: TRBJ1-6
clone_size: .
d_call: TRBD1
v_call: TRBV5-4

cdr3_nt: TGTGCCAGCAGCTTAGGAAGCCGGGACAGATTTAATGAGCAGTTCTTC
cdr3_aa: CASSLGSRDRFNEQFF
j_call: TRBJ2-1
clone_size: .
d_call: TRBD1
v_call: TRBV7-8

cdr3_nt: TGTGCCAGCAGTAAGACACAGGGTTTTGGACAGCGGGATGGGCAGCAGCCGAACTACAATGAGCAGTTCTTC
cdr3_aa: CASSKTQGFGQRDGQQPNYNEQFF
j_call: TRBJ2-1
clone_size: .
d_call: .
v_call: TRBV27

cdr3_nt: TGTGCCAGCAGACTCGGACAGGGTAATAACTATGGCTACACCTTC
cdr3_aa: CASRLGQGNNYGYTF
j_call: TRBJ1-2
clone_size: .
d_call: TRBD1
v_call: TRBV6-5

cdr3_nt: TGTGCCAGCAGTAACCGGGACAGGTTTGGGTCCTCCTACAATGAGCAGTTCTTC
cdr3_aa: CASSNRDRFGSSYNEQFF
j_call: TRBJ2-1
clone_size: .
d_call: TRBD1
v_call: TRBV27